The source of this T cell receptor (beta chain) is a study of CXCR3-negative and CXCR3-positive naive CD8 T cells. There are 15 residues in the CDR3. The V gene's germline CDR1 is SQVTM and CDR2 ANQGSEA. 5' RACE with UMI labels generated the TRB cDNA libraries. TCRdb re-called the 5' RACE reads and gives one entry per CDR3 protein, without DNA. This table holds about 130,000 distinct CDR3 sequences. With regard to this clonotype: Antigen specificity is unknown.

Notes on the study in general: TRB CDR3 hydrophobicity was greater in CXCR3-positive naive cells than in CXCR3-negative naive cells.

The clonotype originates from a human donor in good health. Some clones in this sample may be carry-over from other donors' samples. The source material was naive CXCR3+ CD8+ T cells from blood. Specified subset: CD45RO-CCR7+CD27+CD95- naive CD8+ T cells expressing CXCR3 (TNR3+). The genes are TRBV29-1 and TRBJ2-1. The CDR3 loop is CSVGAGVSSYNEQFF.